A selection of T cell receptor beta chains follows, all from one sample in a study of T cell responses to AZD1222 COVID-19 vaccine. The repertoire was sequenced with immunoSEQ multiplex PCR; TCRdb's copy has only in-frame clones and lacks some. This table has tens of thousands of clones, over 75% appearing once. Sequencing was performed on peripheral blood, taken 28 days after the second AZD1222 dose. These TCRs come from an adult who received the AZD1222 COVID-19 vaccine. The CDR3 runs from the conserved cysteine through the conserved F or W. The D gene is left open where the match is weak. Rows give clone size only sometimes, using once, few, many, or a class for an expanded clone.

v_gene: TRBV19
d_gene: TRBD2
j_gene: TRBJ2-3
abundance: NA
CDR3nt: TGTGCCAGTAGTAACGGGTTAGCGGGGGGAAGCACAGATACGCAGTATTTT
CDR3aa: CASSNGLAGGSTDTQYF

v_gene: TRBV28
d_gene: NA
j_gene: TRBJ1-4
abundance: NA
CDR3nt: TGTGCCAGCAGTTTAAGGGAAAAACTGTTTTTT
CDR3aa: CASSLREKLFF

v_gene: TRBV6-5
d_gene: TRBD1
j_gene: TRBJ1-6
abundance: NA
CDR3nt: TGTGCCAGCAGTTACTCGAGACAGGGAAAATCACCCCTCCACTTT
CDR3aa: CASSYSRQGKSPLHF

v_gene: TRBV28
d_gene: TRBD1
j_gene: TRBJ2-3
abundance: NA
CDR3nt: TGTGCCAGCAGTTCCAGGGGGATAGATACGCAGTATTTT
CDR3aa: CASSSRGIDTQYF

v_gene: TRBV29-1
d_gene: NA
j_gene: TRBJ2-7
abundance: once
CDR3nt: TGCAGCGTTGATGCCTACGAGCAGTACTTC
CDR3aa: CSVDAYEQYF

v_gene: TRBV6-6
d_gene: NA
j_gene: TRBJ2-1
abundance: NA
CDR3nt: TGTGCCAGCAGTGACACAGGTTACAATGAGCAGTTCTTC
CDR3aa: CASSDTGYNEQFF

v_gene: TRBV5-6
d_gene: NA
j_gene: TRBJ2-7
abundance: NA
CDR3nt: TGTGCCAGCAGCCCCAGGCTGGGACATCGGACGGGTGAGCAGTACTTC
CDR3aa: CASSPRLGHRTGEQYF

v_gene: TRBV25-1
d_gene: TRBD2
j_gene: TRBJ2-5
abundance: NA
CDR3nt: TGTGCCAGCAGTTCGATTGGACTAGCGACGAGGGCAGGAGAGACCCAGTACTTC
CDR3aa: CASSSIGLATRAGETQYF

v_gene: TRBV4-2
d_gene: NA
j_gene: TRBJ1-4
abundance: NA
CDR3nt: TGTGCCAGCAGCCAAGATGACTTGGGAATTCTTGAAAAACTGTTTTTT
CDR3aa: CASSQDDLGILEKLFF

v_gene: TRBV19
d_gene: NA
j_gene: TRBJ1-5
abundance: NA
CDR3nt: TGTGCCAGTAGTATAGTTGGCAGGGAGGAGCCCCAGCATTTT
CDR3aa: CASSIVGREEPQHF

v_gene: TRBV28
d_gene: NA
j_gene: TRBJ1-5
abundance: NA
CDR3nt: TGTGCCAGCAGTTTACCTAGCCCCCTTATTCAGCCCCAGCATTTT
CDR3aa: CASSLPSPLIQPQHF

v_gene: TRBV11-1
d_gene: NA
j_gene: TRBJ1-6
abundance: NA
CDR3nt: TGTGCCAGCAGCCAAAATTTGGCAGGTATAGGATCACCCCTCCACTTT
CDR3aa: CASSQNLAGIGSPLHF

v_gene: TRBV20-1
d_gene: NA
j_gene: TRBJ2-3
abundance: once
CDR3nt: TGCAGTGCTAGTACGGAGGGCCTCACAGATACGCAGTATTTT
CDR3aa: CSASTEGLTDTQYF

v_gene: TRBV2
d_gene: TRBD2
j_gene: TRBJ2-3
abundance: few
CDR3nt: TGTGCCAGCAGTGAAGGGGCAGCGGGGGGCGCAGATACGCAGTATTTT
CDR3aa: CASSEGAAGGADTQYF

v_gene: TRBV12-3/TRBV12-4
d_gene: NA
j_gene: TRBJ1-2
abundance: NA
CDR3nt: TGTGCCAGCAGTTTAGGCGGGGACGGTGGCTACACCTTC
CDR3aa: CASSLGGDGGYTF

v_gene: TRBV5-5
d_gene: NA
j_gene: TRBJ2-2
abundance: NA
CDR3nt: TGTGCCAGCAGACCCAATGAAATCTTCGCGGAGCTGTTTTTT
CDR3aa: CASRPNEIFAELFF

v_gene: TRBV6-5
d_gene: TRBD1
j_gene: TRBJ1-5
abundance: NA
CDR3nt: TGTGCCAGCCGGACAGGGTTTTCGGATCAGCCCCAGCATTTT
CDR3aa: CASRTGFSDQPQHF

v_gene: TRBV19
d_gene: TRBD2
j_gene: TRBJ2-7
abundance: NA
CDR3nt: TGTGCCAGTAGACCCGGGACTAGCGGAGTAAAAGCCTACGAGCAGTACTTC
CDR3aa: CASRPGTSGVKAYEQYF

v_gene: TRBV14
d_gene: TRBD1
j_gene: TRBJ2-7
abundance: NA
CDR3nt: TGTGCCAGCAGCCAAGCCGACAGGGGGCCCTACGAGCAGTACTTC
CDR3aa: CASSQADRGPYEQYF

v_gene: TRBV2
d_gene: NA
j_gene: TRBJ1-2
abundance: NA
CDR3nt: TGTGCCAGCAGTGAAGCGCTCCGATCCTATGGCTACACCTTC
CDR3aa: CASSEALRSYGYTF

v_gene: TRBV19
d_gene: NA
j_gene: TRBJ1-5
abundance: NA
CDR3nt: TGTGCCAGTACCAGAGGGGGTGTACAGCCCCAGCATTTT
CDR3aa: CASTRGGVQPQHF

v_gene: TRBV20-1
d_gene: NA
j_gene: TRBJ2-1
abundance: NA
CDR3nt: TGCAGTGCTAGTAATGTGGCGGGGACGATAAGGGGTGAGCAGTTCTTC
CDR3aa: CSASNVAGTIRGEQFF